The 30 T cell receptor beta chains in this list originate from one sample, sequenced in a study of T cells after posttransplantation cyclophosphamide. Sequenced by immunoSEQ multiplex PCR; TCRdb stores in-frame clones only, minus some. This table holds 35,000 to 45,000 clones, around 78% found once. Busulfan-fludarabine conditioning, marrow transplant, and cyclophosphamide on days +3 and +4 were administered. Sequenced here: CD4+ T cells sorted from blood, sampled 1903 days after a stem cell transplant with posttransplant cyclophosphamide. The source of these receptors is a female patient in her thirties or forties who received an allogeneic stem cell transplant from a related donor, was CMV-positive, and had no GVHD. Some T cells may have originated in the graft donor.

CDR3: CASSLAGGTKYEQYF. The CDR3 DNA reads as TGTGCCAGCAGCTTAGCGGGGGGGACTAAATACGAGCAGTACTTC. The chain employs TRBV7-2 and TRBJ2-7; 7 positions agree with TRBD2. The trim removed 0 bases at V and 4 bases at J, leaving 6 bases unmatched. The CDR3 runs 15 residues. CDR1 SGHTA and CDR2 FQGNSA come from the germline V gene.

V is TRBV18 and J is TRBJ2-7; no clear D. The CDR3 spans 15 residues. CDR1 KGHSH and CDR2 LQKENI come from the germline V gene. Trimming took 3 bases from V and 2 from J, leaving 14 bases between them. CDR3 loop: CASSPLDSSAYEQYF. Written as DNA, the CDR3 is TGTGCCAGCTCACCGCTAGACTCCTCCGCCTACGAGCAGTACTTC.

The chain has TRBV7-9 and TRBJ1-1, with 11 bases aligning to TRBD1. CDR1 and CDR2 (germline): SEHNR, FQNEAQ (reference sequence). Trimming removed 5 bases from V and 3 bases from J; junction bases left unmatched: 2. The CDR3 is 14 amino acids. The CDR3 nucleotides read TGTGCCAGCAGCAGGGACAGGGGGGACACTGAAGCTTTCTTT. It encodes CASSRDRGDTEAFF.

J is TRBJ2-5 and V is TRBV7-8; 10 nucleotides match TRBD2. From germline, CDR1 is SGHVS and CDR2 FQNEAQ. The ends lost 5 bases at V and 0 bases at J; junction bases unmatched: 6. The CDR3 loop spans 16 amino acids. CDR3 nucleotides: TGTGCCAGCAGCCGCCTGAGCGGGGGGGACCAAGAGACCCAGTACTTC. Translating it yields CASSRLSGGDQETQYF. Combining the CDR3 with reference TRBV7-8 and TRBJ2-5 gives the whole variable domain GAGVSQSPRYKVAKRGQDVALRCDPISGHVSLFWYQQALGQGPEFLTYFQNEAQLDKSGLPSDRFFAERPEGSVSTLKIQRTQQEDSAVYLCASSRLSGGDQETQYFGPGTRLLVL.

The rearrangement joins TRBV27 to TRBJ2-7, with TRBD1 identical over 8 bases. This CDR3 is built from 16 residues. Germline trimming cut 3 bases from V and 2 bases from J; bases unmatched to any gene: 9. The germline CDR1 and CDR2 sequences are MNHEY and SMNVEV (reference sequence). The CDR3 bases are TGTGCCAGCAGTTTTGGGGGACAGGACCCTACCTACGAGCAGTACTTC. This translates into CASSFGGQDPTYEQYF.

This clone was observed a few times. The rearrangement joins TRBV5-3 to TRBJ1-5; D perhaps matches TRBD1 (6 bases). TRBV5-3 is classed as an ORF, of uncertain function. There are 14 residues in the CDR3. V was pared by 4 bases and J by 4 bases, with 12 bases between. The chain's CDR3 is CARSLNQGNQPQHF. CDR3 bases: TGTGCCAGAAGCCTTAACCAGGGGAATCAGCCCCAGCATTTT.

This clone was observed a few times. The rearrangement uses TRBV6-5 and TRBJ2-3; D not resolved. The CDR3 length is 10 residues. V gave up 10 bases and J gave up 8 bases, with 10 bases separating them. CDR1 MNHEY and CDR2 SVGAGI come from the germline V gene. The CDR3 DNA reads as TGTGCCACATACCACGGTACGCAGTATTTT. Translation gives CATYHGTQYF.

The rearrangement links TRBV11-3 to TRBJ2-1; weak D call: TRBD2 (6 bases). The CDR3 extends over 15 amino acids. Germline CDR1 is SGHNT and CDR2 is YENEEA. V was clipped by 1 base and J by 4 bases, with 11 bases between them. CDR3 protein: CASSLGLVGYNEQFF. The CDR3 DNA is TGTGCCAGCAGCTTAGGACTAGTCGGTTACAATGAGCAGTTCTTC. Drawing the rest from reference TRBV11-3 and TRBJ2-1, the complete variable domain is EAGVVQSPRYKIIEKKQPVAFWCNPISGHNTLYWYLQNLGQGPELLIRYENEEAVDDSQLPKDRFSAERLKGVDSTLKIQPAELGDSAVYLCASSLGLVGYNEQFFGPGTRLTVL.

The chain employs TRBV7-8 and TRBJ2-5, with D possibly matching TRBD2 (5 bases). CDR3 length: 17 residues. In germline, CDR1 is SGHVS, CDR2 FQNEAQ. V was trimmed by 4 bases and J by 0 bases, leaving 18 bases between them. Here the CDR3 DNA reads TGTGCCAGCAGCTCGTTACTGCCTCCGGGGTACCAAGAGACCCAGTACTTC. It is translated as CASSSLLPPGYQETQYF.

J is TRBJ2-5 and V is TRBV5-1; no definite D call. The CDR3 sequence is 16 residues long. CDR1 is SGHRS, CDR2 YFSETQ, per germline. V lost 6 bases and J 1 base, leaving 19 bases between the germline ends. CDR3 amino acids: CASKPAGDFSQETQYF. The CDR3 DNA sequence: TGCGCCAGCAAGCCGGCAGGCGATTTCAGCCAAGAGACCCAGTACTTC.

V and J are TRBV6-6 and TRBJ1-4, with TRBD1 identical over 11 bases. The ends lost 3 bases at V and 14 bases at J; junction bases unmatched: 11. The germline gives CDR1 MNHNY, CDR2 SVGAGI (reference sequence). The CDR3 is made up of 15 amino acids. The DNA of the CDR3 is TGTGCCAGCAGTTATGAAAGGACAGGGGGCGACGGGCTGTTTTTT. Encoded protein: CASSYERTGGDGLFF.

V gene TRBV7-9 combines with J gene TRBJ1-6, with TRBD1 as a possible D gene (6 bases). Germline values: CDR1 SEHNR, CDR2 FQNEAQ (reference sequence). The CDR3 has 15 amino acids. The germline V and J ends were trimmed by 6 bases and 9 bases, with 18 bases remaining between them. CDR3 in amino acids: CASSSDSLIGSPLHF. As DNA, the CDR3 is TGTGCCAGCAGTTCGGACAGTCTGATCGGTTCACCCCTCCACTTT.

A word on this clone: The same CDR3 is also encoded by other DNA sequences in this sample. The rearrangement uses TRBV6-8 and TRBJ2-2; D is unclear. V was trimmed by 2 bases and J by 5 bases, leaving 15 bases between them. This CDR3 contains 16 residues. CDR1 MNHGY and CDR2 SAAAGT come from the germline V gene. The DNA of the CDR3 is TGTGCCAGCAGTTACCCAGATCGGAGAAAAACCGGGGAGCTGTTTTTT. This translates into CASSYPDRRKTGELFF.

CDR3 sequence: CASRDDRAYYYEQYF. CDR3 nucleotides: TGTGCCAGCAGGGACGACAGGGCTTACTACTACGAGCAGTACTTC. The chain couples TRBV7-2 to TRBJ2-7; 7 bases match TRBD1. The CDR3 consists of 15 residues. Unmatched junction bases numbered 11, after V lost 6 bases and J lost 3 bases. CDR1 is SGHTA, CDR2 FQGNSA, per germline.

The chain combines TRBV7-2 with TRBJ1-2; no clear D gene. V lost 1 base to trimming and J lost 8 bases, with 11 bases between them. This CDR3 is built from 13 residues. From germline, CDR1 is SGHTA and CDR2 FQGNSA. The CDR3 reads CASSLGGPEGYTF. The CDR3 DNA is TGTGCCAGCAGCTTAGGAGGCCCGGAGGGCTACACCTTC.

The V gene is TRBV4-2, the J gene TRBJ2-5, with 9 bases matching TRBD2. This CDR3 contains 18 residues. CDR1 LGHNA and CDR2 YNFKEQ come from the germline V gene. With V trimmed by 0 bases and J by 3 bases, 11 bases remained unmatched. In nucleotides, the CDR3 is TGTGCCAGCAGCCAAGAGGGGGCGGCTAGCGGGGTCAAAGAGACCCAGTACTTC. Protein product: CASSQEGAASGVKETQYF.

The rearrangement joins TRBV6-4 to TRBJ1-4; D possibly corresponds to TRBD1 (6 bases). The CDR3 is made up of 18 amino acids. Trimming stripped 3 bases from V and 0 bases from J, with 17 bases between. Germline CDR1 is MRHNA and CDR2 is SNTAGT. Written as DNA, the CDR3 is TGTGCCAGCAGTGATTGGACAGACGCTGAAGCAACTAATGAAAAACTGTTTTTT. The encoded protein is CASSDWTDAEATNEKLFF.

This chain uses TRBV27 with TRBJ1-4; TRBD1 is a possible D gene (5 bases). CDR1 is MNHEY and CDR2 is SMNVEV in the germline V gene (reference sequence). The CDR3 contains 14 residues. The V end was cut by 8 bases, the J end by 3 bases, with 13 bases between. CDR3 sequence reads: CASSYQGANEKLFF. As DNA, the CDR3 is TGTGCCAGCTCCTACCAGGGTGCTAATGAAAAACTGTTTTTT.

V gene TRBV4-1 combines with J gene TRBJ2-3, with D tentatively TRBD2 (6 bases). This CDR3 is built from 16 residues. The V gene lost 1 base and the J gene lost 5 bases, with 16 bases spanning the gap. Germline assignment: CDR1 MGHRA and CDR2 YSYEKL. CDR3 region: CASSQGLVGGKDTQYF. The CDR3 region has the DNA TGCGCCAGCAGCCAAGGACTAGTAGGAGGGAAAGATACGCAGTATTTT.

The V call is TRBV11-1, the J call TRBJ1-1; 11 bases map to TRBD1. Germline CDR1 SGHAT, CDR2 FQDESV (reference sequence). This CDR3 is 15 amino acids long. Losses at the gene ends were 4 bases for V and 4 bases for J; bases not matched to a gene: 5. DNA of the CDR3: TGTGCCAGCAGCTCCCGGACAGGGGGCTTCACTGAAGCTTTCTTT. It translates to CASSSRTGGFTEAFF. Full variable domain (rest looked up from reference TRBV11-1 and TRBJ1-1): EAEVAQSPRYKITEKSQAVAFWCDPISGHATLYWYRQILGQGPELLVQFQDESVVDDSQLPKDRFSAERLKGVDSTLKIQPAELGDSAMYLCASSSRTGGFTEAFFGQGTRLTVV.

This rearrangement joins TRBV11-3 to TRBJ2-1, with D possibly matching TRBD2 (6 bases). Germline V lookup: CDR1 SGHNT, CDR2 YENEEA. Trimming took off 4 bases at V and 0 bases at J, with 7 bases between the two ends. This CDR3 is 14 amino acids long. The CDR3 nucleotides read TGTGCCAGCAGCTCCGGGGGCTCCTACAATGAGCAGTTCTTC. This gives the protein CASSSGGSYNEQFF.

This clone was detected only a few times. The gene calls are TRBV19 and TRBJ1-1; D not resolved. The V and J ends lost 5 bases and 1 base respectively, with 11 bases between them. The length of the CDR3 is 14 residues. Germline CDR1 and CDR2: LNHDA and SQIVND (reference sequence). This CDR3 reads CASSHAIPNTEAFF. The CDR3, as DNA: TGTGCCAGTAGTCATGCGATACCGAACACTGAAGCTTTCTTT.

V is TRBV21-1 and J is TRBJ2-2; whether TRBD1, the table's D call, matches the DNA was not checked. TRBV21-1 is shown as a pseudogene. The CDR3 contains 18 residues. CDR3 sequence: CASSRDREGGPNTGELFF. CDR3 DNA: TGTGCCAGCAGCAGGGACAGGGAAGGGGGTCCGAACACCGGGGAGCTGTTTTTT.

The chain is built from TRBV7-9 and TRBJ1-2, with 8 bases fitting TRBD1. This CDR3 is 17 amino acids long. The V gene end was trimmed by 3 bases and the J gene end by 8 bases; junction bases not matched to a gene: 17. The germline CDR1 and CDR2 sequences are SEHNR and FQNEAQ (reference sequence). In DNA form, the CDR3 reads TGTGCCAGCAGCTTGGACCCTAGGCAGGGGGCGCGAGAAGGCTACACCTTC. This gives the protein CASSLDPRQGAREGYTF. The whole variable domain, filled in from reference TRBV7-9 and TRBJ1-2, reads DTGVSQNPRHKITKRGQNVTFRCDPISEHNRLYWYRQTLGQGPEFLTYFQNEAQLEKSRLLSDRFSAERPKGSFSTLEIQRTEQGDSAMYLCASSLDPRQGAREGYTFGSGTRLTVV.

This clone was detected a few times. This chain connects TRBV19 to TRBJ1-5; 7 bases match TRBD1. The CDR3 extends over 15 amino acids. The V segment lost 4 bases and the J segment 3 bases; nucleotides outside the gene matches: 6. The V gene's germline CDR1 is LNHDA and CDR2 SQIVND (reference sequence). The DNA for the CDR3 is TGTGCCAGTAGTACCAGGACAGGCCACAATCAGCCCCAGCATTTT. Translation gives CASSTRTGHNQPQHF.

The sample holds a few counts of this clone. This chain connects TRBV6-5 to TRBJ1-2; 10 positions agree with TRBD1. Trimming at V came to 4 bases and at J to 6 bases, leaving 2 bases not matched to a gene. The CDR3 extends over 13 amino acids. CDR1 and CDR2 from the germline V gene are MNHEY and SVGAGI. CDR3 in DNA: TGTGCCAGCAGTTGGACAGGGGGAAATGGCTACACCTTC. Amino acid sequence: CASSWTGGNGYTF.

CDR3 nucleotides: TGTGCCAGTACCAAACTAGCGGGGGGTGAGCAGTTCTTC. Translated: CASTKLAGGEQFF. The chain combines TRBV19 with TRBJ2-1, with 12 bases fitting TRBD2. Germline V gene data show CDR1 as LNHDA and CDR2 as SQIVND (reference sequence). The CDR3 consists of 13 residues. The ends lost 7 bases at V and 9 bases at J; junction bases unmatched: 4.

This clone was detected only once. Here the CDR3 reads CASSTFASGVNEQFF. The CDR3 region has the DNA TGTGCCAGCAGTACCTTCGCCAGCGGGGTAAATGAGCAGTTCTTC. The chain couples TRBV6-1 to TRBJ2-1; TRBD2 matches 7 bases. The length of the CDR3 is 15 residues. The germline CDR1 and CDR2 sequences are MNHNS and SASEGT. J was trimmed by 7 bases and V by 5 bases; bases with no gene match: 11.

The rearrangement uses TRBV5-4 and TRBJ2-5, with D unclear. The CDR3 length is 14 residues. Trimming left V 1 base short and J 1 base short, with 8 bases between. Looked up from germline, CDR1 is SGHNT and CDR2 is YYREEE (reference sequence). CDR3 sequence: CASSLSRLQETQYF. The CDR3 bases are TGTGCCAGCAGCTTGTCCAGACTCCAAGAGACCCAGTACTTC.

This clone was observed a handful of times. The rearrangement uses TRBV6-1 and TRBJ1-2; TRBD1 might be the D (5 bases). Germline V lookup: CDR1 MNHNS, CDR2 SASEGT. The CDR3 runs 13 residues. V lost 4 bases and J 2 bases, leaving 8 bases between the germline ends. The DNA of the CDR3 is TGTGCCAGCAGTGCATCAGGGAACTATGGCTACACCTTC. This translates into CASSASGNYGYTF.